These T cell receptor beta chains were read from a single sample in a study of regulatory T cells in long-lasting Graves disease. TCRdb reprocessed the multiplex PCR reads with MiXCR, giving one entry per CDR3 protein. This sample has more than 350,000 distinct CDR3 sequences, with 14% to 15% found just once. These data also formed part of another study, on T cells in Graves' hyperthyroidism and ophthalmopathy.

The material was peripheral blood mononuclear cells (PBMCs), obtained at new diagnosis, from a patient treated with antithyroid drugs. The source is a woman aged 25 to 39 with Graves disease. Both conserved end residues are part of each CDR3. A D gene is named only where the DNA matches it firmly. Size values are once, few and many counts, or a class for expanded clones, and some rows have none.

D	V	J	size	DNA	CDR3
-	TRBV24-1	TRBJ2-5	many	TGTGCCACCAGTGACGGGGGGCAGGTACAAGAGACCCAGTACTTC	CATSDGGQVQETQYF
TRBD2	TRBV11-1	TRBJ2-3	-	TGTGCCAGCAGCGTAGTCCCCTCTGCGGGAGAGCCGAGAGATACGCAGTATTTT	CASSVVPSAGEPRDTQYF
-	TRBV6-1	TRBJ1-1	many	TGTGCCAGCACCTACGGGGGCAGGGAAGAAGCTTTCTTT	CASTYGGREEAFF
TRBD1	TRBV27	TRBJ1-2	-	TGTGCCAGCAGGGCGCCGGGACAGGGGAGTGATGGCTACACCTTC	CASRAPGQGSDGYTF
TRBD2	TRBV29-1	TRBJ2-1	many	TGCAGCGTTGAACTTCGACTAGCGACCAACAATGAGCAGTTCTTC	CSVELRLATNNEQFF
TRBD1	TRBV2	TRBJ1-2	many	TGTGCCAGTACCGACAGGGAGGAAGATGGCTACACCTTC	CASTDREEDGYTF
TRBD2	TRBV20-1	TRBJ2-7	many	TGCAGTGCTAGAGATTCGCAGACTAGCGGGGATGTGTACGAGCAGTACTTC	CSARDSQTSGDVYEQYF
TRBD1	TRBV28	TRBJ2-5	many	TGTGCCAGCAGATCCGGACAGGGAGGAGAGACCCAGTACTTC	CASRSGQGGETQYF
-	TRBV20-1	TRBJ2-1	many	TGCAGTGCTAGAGATAGGGACGTCCAGCAGTTCTTC	CSARDRDVQQFF
-	TRBV6-1	TRBJ2-3	many	TGTGCCAGCAACCGCGGGGCGGGCACAGATACGCAGTATTTT	CASNRGAGTDTQYF
TRBD2	TRBV20-1	TRBJ2-7	many	TGCAGTGCTAGTAAGCGGGAGTTAGTCCACGAGCAGTACTTC	CSASKRELVHEQYF
-	TRBV18	TRBJ1-2	many	TGTGCCAGCTCACCCACAGGGAATCCCCCTGGCTACACCTTC	CASSPTGNPPGYTF
TRBD1	TRBV11-2	TRBJ2-2	many	TGTGCCAGCAGTGCGCGGAAGGGGGCGATATCCACCGGGGAGCTGTTTTTT	CASSARKGAISTGELFF
TRBD1	TRBV12-3/TRBV12-4	TRBJ1-4	-	TGTGCCAGCAGTCCGCGACAGGGAGAGGATGAAAAACTGTTTTTT	CASSPRQGEDEKLFF
-	TRBV19	TRBJ2-2	few	TGTGCCAGTTCCTTGGGGGCTAGCGGATCCGGGGAGCTGTTTTTT	CASSLGASGSGELFF
-	TRBV7-9	TRBJ1-1	many	TGTGCCAGCACCCTACTAGCTTGGGGCGAGAACACTGAAGCTTTCTTT	CASTLLAWGENTEAFF
-	TRBV9	TRBJ2-7	many	TGTGCCAGCAGCGTGGGGGGGCGCTCCTACGAGCAGTACTTC	CASSVGGRSYEQYF
-	TRBV25-1	TRBJ2-4	-	TGTGCCAGCAGTGAATCAGGGGTCAGGGACCTTATATCGGCCAAAAACATTCAGTACTTC	CASSESGVRDLISAKNIQYF
TRBD2	TRBV29-1	TRBJ2-1	few	TGCAGCGTTGGTGGCGGGAGCGATGAGCAGTTCTTC	CSVGGGSDEQFF
TRBD1	TRBV29-1	TRBJ2-1	many	TGCAGCGCCTGGGGACAGAAAATACGACTAAACAATGAGCAGTTCTTC	CSAWGQKIRLNNEQFF
TRBD1	TRBV12-3/TRBV12-4	TRBJ2-7	-	TGTGCCAGTCTCGGGACAGGCCTCGGGGGCTACGAGCAGTACTTC	CASLGTGLGGYEQYF
-	TRBV18	TRBJ1-1	few	TGTGCCAGCTCACCCGCGAACACTGAAGCTCTCTTT	CASSPANTEALF
TRBD1	TRBV15	TRBJ1-6	many	TGTGCCACCAGCAGAGATTTACAGGGGGCTTCACCCCTCCACTTT	CATSRDLQGASPLHF
-	TRBV5-1	TRBJ2-2	-	TGCGCCAGCAGCTGGGACTTCGGCGGGGAGCTGTTTTTT	CASSWDFGGELFF
-	TRBV11-2	TRBJ2-7	-	TGTGCCAGCAGCTTAGAACGGACAGTTAGCGAGCAGTACTTC	CASSLERTVSEQYF
-	TRBV18	TRBJ1-1	many	TGTGCCAGCTCCACAGCCATCGGAGGACAGAACACTGAAGCTTTCTTT	CASSTAIGGQNTEAFF
-	TRBV6-1	TRBJ2-5	many	TGTGCCAGCGGACCTAGGGCTATTCAACAAGAGACCCAGTACTTC	CASGPRAIQQETQYF
-	TRBV12-3/TRBV12-4	TRBJ2-3	many	TGTGCCAGCAGTTTAGGCCTCGGCGGATTCCCAGATACGCAGTATTTT	CASSLGLGGFPDTQYF
-	TRBV3-1	TRBJ2-7	few	TGTGCCAGCAGCCAAGATTTGCGGGGGCCCATCTACGAGCAGTACTTC	CASSQDLRGPIYEQYF
TRBD2	TRBV20-1	TRBJ2-3	-	TGCAGTGCTAGACTAGCGGGAGTAGGCACAGATACGCAGTATTTT	CSARLAGVGTDTQYF
TRBD1	TRBV11-2	TRBJ2-7	many	TGTGCCAGCAGCTTAGCGGGACAGGGGGCCTATACGTACGAGCAGTACTTC	CASSLAGQGAYTYEQYF
TRBD2	TRBV7-2	TRBJ2-7	-	TGTGCCAGCAGCCCGAGAACTAGCGGGAGGGCCGGCTCCTACGAGCAGTACTTC	CASSPRTSGRAGSYEQYF
-	TRBV12-3/TRBV12-4	TRBJ2-3	many	TGTGCCAGCAGTTTATCGGGAGTCCCAGATACGCAGTATTTT	CASSLSGVPDTQYF
-	TRBV5-5	TRBJ2-1	-	TGTGCCAGCATCCGCGGGGACAGTGACATAATTCTGCAGTTCTTC	CASIRGDSDIILQFF
-	TRBV4-1	TRBJ2-5	few	TGCGCCAGCAGCCAACGGCAGTTTGAAGAGACCCAGTACTTC	CASSQRQFEETQYF
-	TRBV6-2/TRBV6-3	TRBJ2-5	many	TGTGCCAGCGGGTTGGGGCCCGTCGAAGAGACCCAGTACTTC	CASGLGPVEETQYF
TRBD2	TRBV27	TRBJ2-2	many	TGTGCCAGCAGTTTCTCAATGGGTAGCGGGAGCCACACCGGGGAGCTGTTTTTT	CASSFSMGSGSHTGELFF
TRBD1	TRBV7-9	TRBJ2-3	few	TGTGCCAGCAGCTTAGCGGGACAGGGTCCAGATACGCAGTATTTT	CASSLAGQGPDTQYF
-	TRBV27	TRBJ2-1	many	TGTGCCAGCAGTATCCAACAGGGAAAGGGACTTCACAATGAGCAGTTCTTC	CASSIQQGKGLHNEQFF
TRBD1	TRBV28	TRBJ1-5	-	TGTGCCAGCAGACCGGGACAGGGAGTGAGCAATCAGCCCCAGCATTTT	CASRPGQGVSNQPQHF
TRBD1	TRBV3-1	TRBJ1-1	many	TGTGCCAGCAGCGCCGGGACAGGGGCGGCTTTCTTT	CASSAGTGAAFF
TRBD1	TRBV5-1	TRBJ1-4	few	TGCGCCAGCAGCTTGGAGACAGGGCGAAGTGAAAAACTGTTTTTT	CASSLETGRSEKLFF
TRBD1	TRBV20-1	TRBJ2-7	-	TGCAGCACTCCGGGACAGGGGTGGTACGAGCAGTACTTC	CSTPGQGWYEQYF
-	TRBV28	TRBJ1-3	-	TGTGCCAGCAGTTTGCGGGCCCCCTACGCTGGAAACACCATATATTTT	CASSLRAPYAGNTIYF
-	TRBV3-1	TRBJ1-6	-	TGTGCCAGCAGCAGGGCCCACAGGGCGTCAACCAGGTCACCCCTCCACTTT	CASSRAHRASTRSPLHF
-	TRBV11-2	TRBJ1-2	few	TGTGCCAGCAGCTTGGGATCTGGAGGTGGCTACACCTTC	CASSLGSGGGYTF
-	TRBV28	TRBJ2-1	many	TGTGCCAGCAACCTCCGAGTGGGAGGGGGGGTAAAGCAGTTCTTC	CASNLRVGGGVKQFF
-	TRBV27	TRBJ2-3	many	TGTGCCAGCAGCCCAAAGGGGGGATCTAGCACAGATACGCAGTATTTT	CASSPKGGSSTDTQYF
TRBD1	TRBV7-9	TRBJ1-1	many	TGTGCCAGCAGCTTAGAAGGGGGCCCGGCGGCGAACACTGAAGCTTTCTTT	CASSLEGGPAANTEAFF
-	TRBV28	TRBJ2-6	few	TGTGCCAGCGGAAAGGGTGCTGGGGCCAACGTCCTGACTTTC	CASGKGAGANVLTF
-	TRBV11-2	TRBJ2-1	many	TGTGCCAGCACCCCTCCGTTCTGGGCGGACGAGCAGTTCTTC	CASTPPFWADEQFF
-	TRBV5-1	TRBJ1-5	-	TGCGCCAGCAGCTCGGCCGCCTATTATAGCAATCAGCCCCAGCATTTT	CASSSAAYYSNQPQHF
-	TRBV5-8	TRBJ1-2	-	TGTGCCAGCAGCTTGGAGGGCGACTATGGCTACACCTTC	CASSLEGDYGYTF
-	TRBV7-8	TRBJ1-4	-	TGTGCCAGCAGCGTGCCCCGCGGGGATGAAAAACTGTTTTTT	CASSVPRGDEKLFF
TRBD2	TRBV24-1	TRBJ2-2	many	TGTGCCACCAGTGATTTCCCAACTAGCGGGAGAGTCACCGGGGAGCTGTTTTTT	CATSDFPTSGRVTGELFF